These T cell receptor beta chains were read from a single sample in a study of cytomegalovirus exposure and HLA in healthy donors. Profiling relied on immunoSEQ multiplex PCR, and the TCRdb table lists in-frame clones only, not all of them. Of about 220,000 clones listed, 88% are singletons. Material for sequencing was PBMCs. These receptors all come from a woman under 30 in good health and CMV-seronegative. The CDR3 runs from the conserved cysteine through the conserved F or W. D genes are given only for firm matches. Size values are once, few and many counts, or a class for expanded clones, and some rows have none.

CDR3 DNA: TGTGCCAGCAGCTTAGCAGTGACAAGCCTCTGGGACGAGCAGTACTTC
CDR3 protein: CASSLAVTSLWDEQYF
CDR3 length: 16
clone size: .
J gene: TRBJ2-7
V gene: TRBV7-9
D gene: .

CDR3 DNA: TGTGCCAGCAGCTTAATGCGGGCAACCACAGATACGCAGTATTTT
CDR3 protein: CASSLMRATTDTQYF
CDR3 length: 15
clone size: .
J gene: TRBJ2-3
V gene: TRBV7-2
D gene: .

CDR3 DNA: TGCGCCAGCAGCCAAGACCCAGCGGGAGGGGGAGAGACCCAGTACTTC
CDR3 protein: CASSQDPAGGGETQYF
CDR3 length: 16
clone size: .
J gene: TRBJ2-5
V gene: TRBV4-1
D gene: TRBD2

CDR3 DNA: TGTGCCAGCAGCTTAGTGGGCAGGGTGAATTTAAATGAGCAGTTCTTC
CDR3 protein: CASSLVGRVNLNEQFF
CDR3 length: 16
clone size: .
J gene: TRBJ2-1
V gene: TRBV7-9
D gene: .

CDR3 DNA: TGTGCCTGGAGTGCTCAGGGGAACACTGAAGCTTTCTTT
CDR3 protein: CAWSAQGNTEAFF
CDR3 length: 13
clone size: few
J gene: TRBJ1-1
V gene: TRBV30
D gene: .

CDR3 DNA: TGTGCCAGCAGTGGGATAGCGGGTCGCTACAATGAGCAGTTCTTC
CDR3 protein: CASSGIAGRYNEQFF
CDR3 length: 15
clone size: .
J gene: TRBJ2-1
V gene: TRBV2
D gene: TRBD2

CDR3 DNA: TGTGCCAGCAGCCCTAGGTTAGCGGGACTCCCCGACGAGCAGTACTTC
CDR3 protein: CASSPRLAGLPDEQYF
CDR3 length: 16
clone size: .
J gene: TRBJ2-7
V gene: TRBV7-2
D gene: TRBD2

CDR3 DNA: TGTGCCTGGATTCCCCCAGGCGGGAGAATGAGGGAGGAGTTCTTC
CDR3 protein: CAWIPPGGRMREEFF
CDR3 length: 15
clone size: .
J gene: TRBJ2-1
V gene: TRBV30
D gene: TRBD2

CDR3 DNA: TGTGCCAGCAGCGCGGACCGACGAGGACAGGACCCATACGAGCAGTACTTC
CDR3 protein: CASSADRRGQDPYEQYF
CDR3 length: 17
clone size: .
J gene: TRBJ2-7
V gene: TRBV9
D gene: TRBD1

CDR3 DNA: TGTGCCAGCAGCTTAGAGGGGACAGGGGGCTTTAACGAGCAGTACTTC
CDR3 protein: CASSLEGTGGFNEQYF
CDR3 length: 16
clone size: .
J gene: TRBJ2-7
V gene: TRBV7-2
D gene: TRBD1

CDR3 DNA: TGTGCCAGCAGCGTGGGCGGGAGGTCTCCCTACGAGCAGTACTTC
CDR3 protein: CASSVGGRSPYEQYF
CDR3 length: 15
clone size: .
J gene: TRBJ2-7
V gene: TRBV9
D gene: TRBD2

CDR3 DNA: TGTGCCAGCAGTGAAAAGCAGGGAACCTACGGGGCTTTCTTT
CDR3 protein: CASSEKQGTYGAFF
CDR3 length: 14
clone size: .
J gene: TRBJ1-1
V gene: TRBV2
D gene: .

CDR3 DNA: TGTGCCAGCAGCGCCCTTGGGGCAGCTAATCAGCCCCAGCATTTT
CDR3 protein: CASSALGAANQPQHF
CDR3 length: 15
clone size: .
J gene: TRBJ1-5
V gene: TRBV9
D gene: .

CDR3 DNA: TGTGCCAGCTCACCCCTAGGGGGTATATCCAAAGAGACCCAGTACTTC
CDR3 protein: CASSPLGGISKETQYF
CDR3 length: 16
clone size: .
J gene: TRBJ2-5
V gene: TRBV18
D gene: .

CDR3 DNA: TGTGCCATCACTGGACGGGGGACCTACGAGCAGTACTTC
CDR3 protein: CAITGRGTYEQYF
CDR3 length: 13
clone size: .
J gene: TRBJ2-7
V gene: TRBV10-3
D gene: .

CDR3 DNA: TGTGCCAGCAGTGAAGCAAGACAGGGATACGAGCAGTACTTC
CDR3 protein: CASSEARQGYEQYF
CDR3 length: 14
clone size: .
J gene: TRBJ2-7
V gene: TRBV6-1
D gene: TRBD1

CDR3 DNA: TGTGCCATCAGTGCTGCTAGCGGGAGGAACTTCTACAATGAGCAGTTCTTC
CDR3 protein: CAISAASGRNFYNEQFF
CDR3 length: 17
clone size: .
J gene: TRBJ2-1
V gene: TRBV10-3
D gene: TRBD2

CDR3 DNA: TGTGCCAGCAGGACCGGGAGGGCTATTGGCACCGGGGAGCTGTTTTTT
CDR3 protein: CASRTGRAIGTGELFF
CDR3 length: 16
clone size: .
J gene: TRBJ2-2
V gene: TRBV28
D gene: TRBD2

CDR3 DNA: TGCGCCAGCAGCCAAGAGCCTGGTCGGAGCGGCGGGGAGCTGTTTTTT
CDR3 protein: CASSQEPGRSGGELFF
CDR3 length: 16
clone size: .
J gene: TRBJ2-2
V gene: TRBV4-1
D gene: .

CDR3 DNA: TGCGCCAGCAGCCCCCAGCAGCGGGGTAGCTCCTACAATGAGCAGTTCTTC
CDR3 protein: CASSPQQRGSSYNEQFF
CDR3 length: 17
clone size: .
J gene: TRBJ2-1
V gene: TRBV4-1
D gene: TRBD2

CDR3 DNA: TGTGCCAGCAGCTCAACTAGCGGGACGAGGCCGTTTGGAGCAGATACGCAGTATTTT
CDR3 protein: CASSSTSGTRPFGADTQYF
CDR3 length: 19
clone size: .
J gene: TRBJ2-3
V gene: TRBV7-3
D gene: TRBD2

CDR3 DNA: TGTGCCAGCAGCTCAAGACCCGACAGGCCTGTGCCCTACTACGAGCAGTACTTC
CDR3 protein: CASSSRPDRPVPYYEQYF
CDR3 length: 18
clone size: once
J gene: TRBJ2-7
V gene: TRBV7-6
D gene: .